This section outlines one TCR beta chain sequence together with its context. The CDR3 consists of 14 residues. J was trimmed by 7 bases and V by 2 bases; bases with no gene match: 8. CDR1 is MNHEY and CDR2 is SMNVEV in the germline V gene (reference sequence). The protocol was immunoSEQ multiplex PCR, while the TCRdb copy is restricted to in-frame clones and leaves out a portion. Among some 120,000 clones, just under 90% were seen once, and the ten largest hold around 4.5%. The data were obtained in a study of T cell responses to AZD1222 COVID-19 vaccine. The material was peripheral blood, obtained on day 0 of AZD1222 vaccination. V gene TRBV27 combines with J gene TRBJ2-7; 7 bases line up with TRBD2. This TCR was sampled from an adult in good health. CDR3 in amino acids: CASSLQLATGEQYF. CDR3 nucleotide sequence: TGTGCCAGCAGTTTACAACTAGCGACTGGGGAGCAGTACTTC.